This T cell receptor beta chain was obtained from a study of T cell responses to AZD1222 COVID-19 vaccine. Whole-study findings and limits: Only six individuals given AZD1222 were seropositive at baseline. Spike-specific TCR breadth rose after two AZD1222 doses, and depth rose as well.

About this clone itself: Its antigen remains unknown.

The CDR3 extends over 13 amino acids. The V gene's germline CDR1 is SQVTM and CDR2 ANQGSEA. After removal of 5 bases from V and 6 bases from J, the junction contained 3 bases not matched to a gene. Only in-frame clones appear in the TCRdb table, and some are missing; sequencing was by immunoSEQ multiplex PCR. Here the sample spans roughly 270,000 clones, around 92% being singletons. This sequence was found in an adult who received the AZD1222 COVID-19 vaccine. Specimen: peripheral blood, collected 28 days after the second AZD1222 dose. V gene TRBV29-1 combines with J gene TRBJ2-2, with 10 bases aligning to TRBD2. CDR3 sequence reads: CSVRLAGPGELFF. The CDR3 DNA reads TGCAGCGTTAGACTAGCGGGTCCCGGGGAGCTGTTTTTT.